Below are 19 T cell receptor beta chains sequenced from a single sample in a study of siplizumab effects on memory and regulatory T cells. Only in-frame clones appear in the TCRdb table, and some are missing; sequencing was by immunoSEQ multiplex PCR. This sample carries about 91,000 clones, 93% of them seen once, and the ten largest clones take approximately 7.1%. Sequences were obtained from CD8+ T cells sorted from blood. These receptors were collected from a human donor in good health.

The CDR3 loop reads CASASGGTDTQYF. The CDR3 DNA reads as TGTGCCAGCGCCAGCGGGGGTACAGATACGCAGTATTTT. The chain has TRBV6-5 and TRBJ2-3, with TRBD2 matching 8 bases. The CDR3 consists of 13 residues. Germline V gives CDR1 MNHEY, CDR2 SVGAGI. V trimming: 8 bases; J trimming: 3 bases; junction bases outside the gene matches: 4.

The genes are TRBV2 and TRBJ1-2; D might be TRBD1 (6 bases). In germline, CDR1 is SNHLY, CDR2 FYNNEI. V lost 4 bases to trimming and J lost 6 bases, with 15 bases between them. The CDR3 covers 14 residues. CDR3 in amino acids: CASSGRGGPDGYTF. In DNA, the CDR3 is TGTGCCAGCAGTGGGCGAGGGGGACCCGATGGCTACACCTTC.

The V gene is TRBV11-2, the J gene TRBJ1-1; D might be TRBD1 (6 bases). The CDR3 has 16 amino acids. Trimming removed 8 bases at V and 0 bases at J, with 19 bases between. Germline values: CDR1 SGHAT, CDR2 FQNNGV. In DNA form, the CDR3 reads TGTGCCAGCGGCCCAGAGTGGGGGGCGATGAACACTGAAGCTTTCTTT. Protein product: CASGPEWGAMNTEAFF.

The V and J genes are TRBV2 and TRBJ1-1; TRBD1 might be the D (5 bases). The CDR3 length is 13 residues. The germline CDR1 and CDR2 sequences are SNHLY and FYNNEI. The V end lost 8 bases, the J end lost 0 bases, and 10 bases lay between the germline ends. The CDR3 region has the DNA TGTGCCAGCGGTTCGACAGTGAACACTGAAGCTTTCTTT. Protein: CASGSTVNTEAFF.

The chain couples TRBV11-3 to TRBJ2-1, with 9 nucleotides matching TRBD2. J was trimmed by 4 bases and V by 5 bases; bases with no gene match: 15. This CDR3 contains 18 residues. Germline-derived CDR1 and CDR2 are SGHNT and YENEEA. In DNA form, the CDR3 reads TGTGCCAGCAGCCTCCTAAGAGCGGGGGGCTTACTGTACAATGAGCAGTTCTTC. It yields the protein CASSLLRAGGLLYNEQFF.

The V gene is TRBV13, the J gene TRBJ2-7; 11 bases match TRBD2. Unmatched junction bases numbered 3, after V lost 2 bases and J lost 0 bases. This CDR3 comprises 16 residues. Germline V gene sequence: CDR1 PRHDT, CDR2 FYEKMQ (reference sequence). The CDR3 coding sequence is TGTGCCAGCAGCTTATCTAGCGGGGGGCCCTCCTACGAGCAGTACTTC. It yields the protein CASSLSSGGPSYEQYF.

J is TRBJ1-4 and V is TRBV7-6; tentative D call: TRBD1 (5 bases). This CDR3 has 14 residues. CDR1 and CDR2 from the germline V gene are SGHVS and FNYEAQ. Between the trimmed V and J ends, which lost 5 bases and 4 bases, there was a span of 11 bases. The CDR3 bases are TGTGCCAGCAGCCTGGGACCTGATAATGAAAAACTGTTTTTT. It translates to CASSLGPDNEKLFF.

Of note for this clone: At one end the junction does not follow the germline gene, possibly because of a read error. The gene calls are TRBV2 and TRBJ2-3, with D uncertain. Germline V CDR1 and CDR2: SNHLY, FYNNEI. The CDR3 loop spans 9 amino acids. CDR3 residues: CASRDGRPF. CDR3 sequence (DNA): TGTGCCAGCAGGGATGGACGGCCTTTT.

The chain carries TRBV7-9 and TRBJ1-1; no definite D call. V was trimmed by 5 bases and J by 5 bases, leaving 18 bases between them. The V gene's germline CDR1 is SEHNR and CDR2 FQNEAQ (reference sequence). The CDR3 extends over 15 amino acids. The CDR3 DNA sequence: TGTGCCAGCAGCCCTGAAGGGAGCCTGTGGACTGAAGCTTTCTTT. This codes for CASSPEGSLWTEAFF.

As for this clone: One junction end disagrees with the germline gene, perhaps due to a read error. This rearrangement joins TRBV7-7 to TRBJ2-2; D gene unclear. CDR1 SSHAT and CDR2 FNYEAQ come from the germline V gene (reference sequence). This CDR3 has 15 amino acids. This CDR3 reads CASTPWTENTGELFF. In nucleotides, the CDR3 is TGTGCTAGCACACCGTGGACCGAGAACACCGGGGAGCTGTTTTTT. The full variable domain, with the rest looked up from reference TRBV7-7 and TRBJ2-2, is GAGVSQSPRYKVTKRGQDVTLRCDPISSHATLYWYQQALGQGPEFLTYFNYEAQPDKSGLPSDRFSAERPEGSISTLTIQRTEQRDSAMYRCASTPWTENTGELFFGEGSRLTVL.

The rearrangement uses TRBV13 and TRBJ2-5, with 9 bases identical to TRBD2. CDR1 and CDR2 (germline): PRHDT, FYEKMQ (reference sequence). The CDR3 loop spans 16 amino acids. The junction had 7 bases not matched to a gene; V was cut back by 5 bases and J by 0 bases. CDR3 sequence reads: CASSLRLAEYQETQYF. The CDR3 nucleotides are TGTGCCAGCAGCCTCAGACTAGCGGAGTACCAAGAGACCCAGTACTTC.

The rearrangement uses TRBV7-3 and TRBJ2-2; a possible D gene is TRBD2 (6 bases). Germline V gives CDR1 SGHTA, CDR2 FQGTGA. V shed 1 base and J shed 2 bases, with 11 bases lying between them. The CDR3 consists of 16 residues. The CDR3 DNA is TGTGCCAGCAGCTTAAGGGCGGGATTAAACACCGGGGAGCTGTTTTTT. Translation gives CASSLRAGLNTGELFF.

The CDR3 DNA reads TGTGCCAGCAGCTTAATTTTGGGCGGGGGGAAAACCGTCAATGAGCAGTTCTTC. As protein: CASSLILGGGKTVNEQFF. The J gene is TRBJ2-1, the V gene TRBV11-2; 8 nucleotides line up with TRBD2. Germline CDR1 reads SGHAT; CDR2 reads FQNNGV. CDR3 length equals 18 residues. The V segment lost 2 bases and the J segment 6 bases; nucleotides outside the gene matches: 15. The full variable domain, rest sourced from reference TRBV11-2 and TRBJ2-1, is EAGVAQSPRYKIIEKRQSVAFWCNPISGHATLYWYQQILGQGPKLLIQFQNNGVVDDSQLPKDRFSAERLKGVDSTLKIQPAKLEDSAVYLCASSLILGGGKTVNEQFFGPGTRLTVL.

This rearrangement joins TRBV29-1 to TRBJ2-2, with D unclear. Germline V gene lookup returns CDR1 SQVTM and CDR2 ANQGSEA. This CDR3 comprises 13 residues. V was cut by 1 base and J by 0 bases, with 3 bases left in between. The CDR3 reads CSVEAPNTGELFF. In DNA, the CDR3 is TGCAGCGTTGAAGCTCCGAACACCGGGGAGCTGTTTTTT.

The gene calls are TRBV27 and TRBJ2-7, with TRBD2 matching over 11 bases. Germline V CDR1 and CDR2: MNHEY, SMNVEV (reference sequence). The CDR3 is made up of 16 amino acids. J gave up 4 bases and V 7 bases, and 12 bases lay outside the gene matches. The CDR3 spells CASTGEGTSGWYEQYF. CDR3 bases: TGTGCCAGCACGGGGGAAGGGACTAGCGGCTGGTACGAGCAGTACTTC.

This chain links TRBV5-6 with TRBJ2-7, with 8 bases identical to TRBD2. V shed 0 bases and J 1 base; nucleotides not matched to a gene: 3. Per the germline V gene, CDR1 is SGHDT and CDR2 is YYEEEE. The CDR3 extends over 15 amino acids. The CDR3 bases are TGTGCCAGCAGCTTGGACGGGGGGGAATCCTACGAGCAGTACTTC. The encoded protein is CASSLDGGESYEQYF. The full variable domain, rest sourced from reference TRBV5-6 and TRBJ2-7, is DAGVTQSPTHLIKTRGQQVTLRCSPKSGHDTVSWYQQALGQGPQFIFQYYEEEERQRGNFPDRFSGHQFPNYSSELNVNALLLGDSALYLCASSLDGGESYEQYFGPGTRLTVT.

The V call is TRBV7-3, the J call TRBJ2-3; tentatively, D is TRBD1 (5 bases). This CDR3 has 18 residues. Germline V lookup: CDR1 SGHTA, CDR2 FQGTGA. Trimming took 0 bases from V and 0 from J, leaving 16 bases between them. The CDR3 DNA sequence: TGTGCCAGCAGCTTAACGTTCCGAACAGGTGCTAGCACAGATACGCAGTATTTT. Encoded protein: CASSLTFRTGASTDTQYF.

The CDR3, as DNA: TGCGCCAGCAGCCAGTCACAGGGGTACAATGAGCAGTTCTTC. The encoded protein is CASSQSQGYNEQFF. V gene TRBV4-1 combines with J gene TRBJ2-1; 7 bases match TRBD1. J was trimmed by 4 bases and V by 3 bases; bases with no gene match: 3. Germline V lookup: CDR1 MGHRA, CDR2 YSYEKL. This CDR3 spans 14 amino acids.

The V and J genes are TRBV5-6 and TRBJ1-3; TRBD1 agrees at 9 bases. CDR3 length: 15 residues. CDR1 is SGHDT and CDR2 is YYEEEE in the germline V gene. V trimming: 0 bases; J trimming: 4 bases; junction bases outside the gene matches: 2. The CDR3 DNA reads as TGTGCCAGCAGCTTGGACAGGGGGCAAGGAAACACCATATATTTT. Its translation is CASSLDRGQGNTIYF.